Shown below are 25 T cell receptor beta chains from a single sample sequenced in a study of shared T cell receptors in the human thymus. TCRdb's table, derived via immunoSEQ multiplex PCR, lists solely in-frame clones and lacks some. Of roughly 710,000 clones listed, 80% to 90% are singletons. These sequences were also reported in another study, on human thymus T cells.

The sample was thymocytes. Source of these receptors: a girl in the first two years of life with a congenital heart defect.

The CDR3 protein is CASSLGLAGPYNEQFF. CDR3 in DNA: TGTGCCAGCAGCTTAGGATTAGCGGGGCCCTACAATGAGCAGTTCTTC. This rearrangement joins TRBV7-9 to TRBJ2-1; 8 nucleotides match TRBD2. CDR1 and CDR2 from the germline V gene are SEHNR and FQNEAQ (reference sequence). Germline trimming cut 1 base from V and 2 bases from J; bases unmatched to any gene: 4. CDR3 length: 16 residues.

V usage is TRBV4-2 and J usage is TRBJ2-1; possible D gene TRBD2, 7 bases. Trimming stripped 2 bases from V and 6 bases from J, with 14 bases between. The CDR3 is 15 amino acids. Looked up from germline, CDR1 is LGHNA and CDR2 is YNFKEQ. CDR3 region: CASSQRGGAPNEQFF. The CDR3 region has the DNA TGTGCCAGCAGCCAACGAGGGGGGGCACCCAATGAGCAGTTCTTC.

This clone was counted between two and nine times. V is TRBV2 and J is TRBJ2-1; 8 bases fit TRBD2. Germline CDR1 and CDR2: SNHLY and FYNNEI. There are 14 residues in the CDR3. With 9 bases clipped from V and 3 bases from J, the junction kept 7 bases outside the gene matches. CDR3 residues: CASPGGAIYNEQFF. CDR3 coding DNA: TGTGCCAGTCCCGGGGGGGCCATCTACAATGAGCAGTTCTTC.

The CDR3 reads CASSENNPYEQYF. The CDR3 bases are TGTGCCAGCAGTGAAAACAACCCCTACGAGCAGTACTTC. V gene TRBV6-1 combines with J gene TRBJ2-7; D is undetermined. The CDR3 is 13 residues long. Germline V gene data show CDR1 as MNHNS and CDR2 as SASEGT. Trimming removed 2 bases from V and 2 bases from J, with 7 bases in between.

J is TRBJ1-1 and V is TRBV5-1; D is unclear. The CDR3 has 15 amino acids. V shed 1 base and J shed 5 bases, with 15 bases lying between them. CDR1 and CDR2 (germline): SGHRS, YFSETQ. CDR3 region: CASSLTRATHTEAFF. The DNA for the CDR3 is TGCGCCAGCAGCTTGACGCGGGCGACGCATACTGAAGCTTTCTTT.

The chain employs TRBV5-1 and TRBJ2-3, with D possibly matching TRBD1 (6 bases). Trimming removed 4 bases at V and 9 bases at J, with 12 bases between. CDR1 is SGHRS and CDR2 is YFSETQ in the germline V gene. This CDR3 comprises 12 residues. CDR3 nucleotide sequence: TGCGCCAGCAGCCAGCAACAGGGAACGCAGTATTTT. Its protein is CASSQQQGTQYF.

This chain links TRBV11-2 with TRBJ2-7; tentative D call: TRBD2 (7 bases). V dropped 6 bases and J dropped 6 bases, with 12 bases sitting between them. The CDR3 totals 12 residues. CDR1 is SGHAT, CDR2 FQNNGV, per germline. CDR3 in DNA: TGTGCCAGCAGTTTGCGGGGGCCCGAGCAGTACTTC. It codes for CASSLRGPEQYF.

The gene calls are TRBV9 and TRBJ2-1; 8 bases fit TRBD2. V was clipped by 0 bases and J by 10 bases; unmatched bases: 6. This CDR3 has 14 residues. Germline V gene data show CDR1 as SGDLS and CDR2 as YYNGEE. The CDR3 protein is CASSVGWRGEEQFF. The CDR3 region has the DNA TGTGCCAGCAGCGTAGGGTGGCGGGGGGAGGAGCAGTTCTTC.

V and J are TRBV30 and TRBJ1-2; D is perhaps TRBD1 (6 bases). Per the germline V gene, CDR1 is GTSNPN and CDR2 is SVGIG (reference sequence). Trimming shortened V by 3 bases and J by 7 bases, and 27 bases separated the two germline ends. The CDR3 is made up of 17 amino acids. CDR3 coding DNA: TGTGCCTGGAGGGATCATTTAGGGGGGGATTGGGGTTCTGGCTACACCTTC. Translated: CAWRDHLGGDWGSGYTF.

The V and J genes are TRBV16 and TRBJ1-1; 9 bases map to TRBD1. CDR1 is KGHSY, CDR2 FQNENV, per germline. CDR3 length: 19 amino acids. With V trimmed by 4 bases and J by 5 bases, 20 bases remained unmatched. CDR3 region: CASSPKDTRGGQGWTEAFF. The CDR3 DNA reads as TGTGCCAGCAGCCCAAAAGACACCCGAGGGGGACAGGGTTGGACTGAAGCTTTCTTT.

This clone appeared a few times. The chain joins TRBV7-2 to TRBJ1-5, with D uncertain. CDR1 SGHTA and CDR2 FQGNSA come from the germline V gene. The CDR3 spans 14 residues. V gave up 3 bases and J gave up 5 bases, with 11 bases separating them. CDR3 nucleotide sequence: TGTGCCAGCAGCTTTCTACAGACCGATCAGCCCCAGCATTTT. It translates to CASSFLQTDQPQHF. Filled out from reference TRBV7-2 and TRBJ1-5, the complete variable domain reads GAGVSQSPSNKVTEKGKDVELRCDPISGHTALYWYRQSLGQGLEFLIYFQGNSAPDKSGLPSDRFSAERTGGSVSTLTIQRTQQEDSAVYLCASSFLQTDQPQHFGDGTRLSIL.

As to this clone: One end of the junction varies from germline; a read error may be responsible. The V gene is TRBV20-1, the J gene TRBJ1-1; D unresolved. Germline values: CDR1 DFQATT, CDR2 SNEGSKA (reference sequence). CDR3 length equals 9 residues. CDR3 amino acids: CTWLAEAFF. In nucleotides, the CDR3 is TGTACTTGGTTGGCTGAAGCTTTCTTT.

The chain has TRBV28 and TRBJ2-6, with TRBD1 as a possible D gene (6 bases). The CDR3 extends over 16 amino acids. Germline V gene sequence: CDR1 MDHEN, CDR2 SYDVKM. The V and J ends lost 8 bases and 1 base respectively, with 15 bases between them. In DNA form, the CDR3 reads TGTGCCAGCCTTTCCCCCAGGGGATCTGGGGCCAACGTCCTGACTTTC. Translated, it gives CASLSPRGSGANVLTF.

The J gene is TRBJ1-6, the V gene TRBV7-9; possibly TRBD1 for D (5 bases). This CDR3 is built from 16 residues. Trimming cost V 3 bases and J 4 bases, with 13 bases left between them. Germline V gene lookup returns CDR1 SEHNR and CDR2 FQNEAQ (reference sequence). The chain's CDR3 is CASSFGWTLYNSPLHF. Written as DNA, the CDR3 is TGTGCCAGCAGCTTTGGTTGGACACTTTATAATTCACCCCTCCACTTT.

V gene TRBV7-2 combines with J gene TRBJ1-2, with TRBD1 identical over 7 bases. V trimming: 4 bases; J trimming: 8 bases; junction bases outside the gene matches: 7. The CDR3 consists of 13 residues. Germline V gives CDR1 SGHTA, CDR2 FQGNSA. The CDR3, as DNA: TGTGCCAGCAGCTGGGCAGGGGGTTGGGGCTACACCTTC. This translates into CASSWAGGWGYTF.

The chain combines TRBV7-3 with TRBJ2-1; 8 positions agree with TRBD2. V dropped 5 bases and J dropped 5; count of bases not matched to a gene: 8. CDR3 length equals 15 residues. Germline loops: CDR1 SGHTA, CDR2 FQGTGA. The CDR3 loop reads CASSLSGDCDNEQFF. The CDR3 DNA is TGTGCCAGCAGCCTTAGCGGGGACTGTGACAATGAGCAGTTCTTC.

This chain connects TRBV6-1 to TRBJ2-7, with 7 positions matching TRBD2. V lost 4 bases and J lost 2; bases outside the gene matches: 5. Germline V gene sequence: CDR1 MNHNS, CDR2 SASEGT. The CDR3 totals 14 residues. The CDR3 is CASSGCGRPYEQYF. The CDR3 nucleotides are TGTGCCAGCAGTGGCTGCGGGAGACCCTACGAGCAGTACTTC.

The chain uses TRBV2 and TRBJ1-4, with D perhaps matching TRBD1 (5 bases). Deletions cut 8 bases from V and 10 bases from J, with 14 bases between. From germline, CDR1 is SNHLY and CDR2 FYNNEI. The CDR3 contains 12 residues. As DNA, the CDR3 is TGTGCCAGCGACGCCGGGGGTGTAAAACTGTTTTTT. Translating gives CASDAGGVKLFF.

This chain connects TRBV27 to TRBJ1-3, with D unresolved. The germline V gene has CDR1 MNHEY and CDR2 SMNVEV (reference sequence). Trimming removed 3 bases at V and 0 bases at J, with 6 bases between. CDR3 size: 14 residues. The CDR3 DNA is TGTGCCAGCAGTTTCGACTCCTCTGGAAACACCATATATTTT. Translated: CASSFDSSGNTIYF.

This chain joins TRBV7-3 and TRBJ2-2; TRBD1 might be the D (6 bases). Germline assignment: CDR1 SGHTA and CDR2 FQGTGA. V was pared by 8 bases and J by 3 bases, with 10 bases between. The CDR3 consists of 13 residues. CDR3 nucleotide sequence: TGTGCCAGCCACCCAGGGGACACCGGGGAGCTGTTTTTT. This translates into CASHPGDTGELFF.

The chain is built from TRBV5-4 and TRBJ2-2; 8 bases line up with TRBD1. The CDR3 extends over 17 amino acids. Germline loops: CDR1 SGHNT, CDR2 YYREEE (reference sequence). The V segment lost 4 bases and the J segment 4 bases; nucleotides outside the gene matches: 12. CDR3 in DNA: TGTGCCAGCAGCACAACGTTGACAGGGGCCCCCACCGGGGAGCTGTTTTTT. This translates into CASSTTLTGAPTGELFF. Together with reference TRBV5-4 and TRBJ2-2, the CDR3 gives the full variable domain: ETGVTQSPTHLIKTRGQQVTLRCSSQSGHNTVSWYQQALGQGPQFIFQYYREEENGRGNFPPRFSGLQFPNYSSELNVNALELDDSALYLCASSTTLTGAPTGELFFGEGSRLTVL.

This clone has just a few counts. The DNA of the CDR3 is TGTGCCACCAGCAGACCCCCTTCAGGGGGCGGGGTAGACGGCGAGCAGTACTTC. The encoded protein is CATSRPPSGGGVDGEQYF. The V gene is TRBV15, the J gene TRBJ2-7; 8 bases align to TRBD1. Trimming removed 2 bases from V and 6 bases from J; junction bases left unmatched: 18. Germline V gene data show CDR1 as LNHNV and CDR2 as YYDKDF (reference sequence). CDR3 length: 18 residues.

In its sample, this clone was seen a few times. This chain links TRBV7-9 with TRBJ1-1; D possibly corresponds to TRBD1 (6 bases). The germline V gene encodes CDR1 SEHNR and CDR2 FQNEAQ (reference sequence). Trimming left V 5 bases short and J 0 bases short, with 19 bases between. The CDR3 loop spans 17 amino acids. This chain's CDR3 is CASSRRGGEMMNTEAFF. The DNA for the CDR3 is TGTGCCAGCAGCCGCCGAGGGGGTGAGATGATGAACACTGAAGCTTTCTTT.

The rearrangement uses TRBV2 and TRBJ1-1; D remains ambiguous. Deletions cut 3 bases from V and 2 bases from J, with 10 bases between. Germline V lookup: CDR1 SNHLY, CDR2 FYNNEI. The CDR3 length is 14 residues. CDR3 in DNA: TGTGCCAGCAGTGACTTTGGCAGTAACACTGAAGCTTTCTTT. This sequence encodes CASSDFGSNTEAFF.

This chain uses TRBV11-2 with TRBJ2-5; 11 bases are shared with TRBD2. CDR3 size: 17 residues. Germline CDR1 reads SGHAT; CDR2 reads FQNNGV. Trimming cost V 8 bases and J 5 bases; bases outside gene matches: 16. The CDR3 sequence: CASPSGTSGTRGETQYF. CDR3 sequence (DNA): TGTGCCAGCCCCTCCGGGACTAGCGGTACTAGGGGGGAGACCCAGTACTTC.